This TCR beta chain was profiled in a study of blood T cell repertoires in COVID-19. Study context: Sites across the United States, Italy and Spain contributed samples from acute and convalescent COVID-19. The analysed material was cDNA or gDNA that came from T cells, B-cell-depleted T cells, or PBMCs.

CDR3 length: 13 residues. Trimming stripped 2 bases from V and 5 bases from J, with 7 bases between. Germline V CDR1 and CDR2: KGHSH, LQKENI. Profiling relied on immunoSEQ multiplex PCR, and the TCRdb table lists in-frame clones only, not all of them. The sample yields approximately 400,000 clones, around 87% seen once. Recovered status applied to Cohort 3 donors who had two consecutive negative PCRs. It also applied to those with clearance or with symptom resolution. Sequencing was performed on PBMCs or T cells enriched from blood (not recorded which). The chain uses TRBV18 and TRBJ1-5; D gene uncertain. The receptor was derived from a man in his thirties or forties who had recovered from COVID-19. CDR3 region: CASSPERDQPQHF. The CDR3 DNA sequence: TGTGCCAGCTCACCAGAGAGGGATCAGCCCCAGCATTTT.